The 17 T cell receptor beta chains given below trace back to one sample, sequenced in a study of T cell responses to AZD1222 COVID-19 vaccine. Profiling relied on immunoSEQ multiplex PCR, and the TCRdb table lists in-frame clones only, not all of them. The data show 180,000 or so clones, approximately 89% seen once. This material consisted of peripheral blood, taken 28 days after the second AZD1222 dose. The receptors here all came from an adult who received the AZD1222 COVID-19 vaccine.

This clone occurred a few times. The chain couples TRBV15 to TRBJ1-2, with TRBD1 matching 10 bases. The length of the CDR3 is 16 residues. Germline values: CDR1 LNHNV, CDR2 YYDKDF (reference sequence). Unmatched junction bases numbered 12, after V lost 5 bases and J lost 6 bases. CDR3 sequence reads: CATSAPQGGQGHGYTF. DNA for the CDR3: TGTGCCACCAGCGCTCCTCAGGGGGGACAGGGGCATGGCTACACCTTC.

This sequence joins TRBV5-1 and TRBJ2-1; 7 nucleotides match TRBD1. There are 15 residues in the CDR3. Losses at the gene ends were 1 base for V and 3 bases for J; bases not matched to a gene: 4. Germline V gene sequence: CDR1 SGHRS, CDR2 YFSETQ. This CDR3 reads CASSLIQGYYNEQFF. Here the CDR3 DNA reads TGCGCCAGCAGCTTGATACAGGGGTACTACAATGAGCAGTTCTTC. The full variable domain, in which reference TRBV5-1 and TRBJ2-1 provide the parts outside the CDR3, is KAGVTQTPRYLIKTRGQQVTLSCSPISGHRSVSWYQQTPGQGLQFLFEYFSETQRNKGNFPGRFSGRQFSNSRSEMNVSTLELGDSALYLCASSLIQGYYNEQFFGPGTRLTVL.

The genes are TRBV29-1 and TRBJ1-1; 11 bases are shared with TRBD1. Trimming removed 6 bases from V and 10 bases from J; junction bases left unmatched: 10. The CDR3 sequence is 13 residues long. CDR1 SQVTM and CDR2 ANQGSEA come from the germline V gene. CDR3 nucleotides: TGCAGCGTAAGGGACAGGGGGTGGCATACAGCTTTCTTT. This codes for CSVRDRGWHTAFF. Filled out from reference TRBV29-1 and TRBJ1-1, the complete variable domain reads SAVISQKPSRDICQRGTSLTIQCQVDSQVTMMFWYRQQPGQSLTLIATANQGSEATYESGFVIDKFPISRPNLTFSTLTVSNMSPEDSSIYLCSVRDRGWHTAFFGQGTRLTVV.

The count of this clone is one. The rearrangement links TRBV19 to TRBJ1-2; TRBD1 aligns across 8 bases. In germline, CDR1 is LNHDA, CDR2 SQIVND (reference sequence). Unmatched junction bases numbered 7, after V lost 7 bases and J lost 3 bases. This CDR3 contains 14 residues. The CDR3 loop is CASIPGGADYGYTF. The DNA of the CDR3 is TGTGCCAGTATCCCAGGGGGCGCAGACTATGGCTACACCTTC.

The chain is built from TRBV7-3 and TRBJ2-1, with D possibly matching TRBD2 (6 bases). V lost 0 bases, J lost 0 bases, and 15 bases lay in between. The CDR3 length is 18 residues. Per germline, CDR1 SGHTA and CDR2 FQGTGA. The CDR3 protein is CASSLTPGLMSSYNEQFF. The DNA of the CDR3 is TGTGCCAGCAGCTTAACCCCGGGACTCATGAGCTCCTACAATGAGCAGTTCTTC.

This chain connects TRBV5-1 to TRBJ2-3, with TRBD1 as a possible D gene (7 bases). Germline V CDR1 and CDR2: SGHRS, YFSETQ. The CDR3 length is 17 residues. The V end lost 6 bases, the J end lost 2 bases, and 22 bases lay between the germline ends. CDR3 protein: CASKQGGTGGATDTQYF. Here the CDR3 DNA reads TGCGCCAGCAAGCAGGGGGGAACTGGTGGGGCCACAGATACGCAGTATTTT.

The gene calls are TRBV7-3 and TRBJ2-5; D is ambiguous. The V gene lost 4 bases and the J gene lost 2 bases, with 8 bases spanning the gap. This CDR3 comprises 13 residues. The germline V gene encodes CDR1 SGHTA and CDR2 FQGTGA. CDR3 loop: CASSSRPQETQYF. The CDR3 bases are TGTGCCAGCAGCTCGAGGCCACAAGAGACCCAGTACTTC.

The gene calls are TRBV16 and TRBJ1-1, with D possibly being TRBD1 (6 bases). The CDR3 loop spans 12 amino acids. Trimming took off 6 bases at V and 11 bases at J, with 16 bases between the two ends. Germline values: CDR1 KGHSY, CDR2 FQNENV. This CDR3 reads CASRGLGGEAFF. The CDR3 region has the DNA TGTGCCAGCAGGGGCCTAGGGGGTGAGGCTTTCTTT.

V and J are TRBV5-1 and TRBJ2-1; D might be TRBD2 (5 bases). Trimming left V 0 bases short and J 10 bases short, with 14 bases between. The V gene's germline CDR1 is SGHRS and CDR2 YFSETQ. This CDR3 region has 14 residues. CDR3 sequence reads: CASSLANPPGEQFF. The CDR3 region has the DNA TGCGCCAGCAGCTTGGCCAACCCGCCGGGGGAGCAGTTCTTC.

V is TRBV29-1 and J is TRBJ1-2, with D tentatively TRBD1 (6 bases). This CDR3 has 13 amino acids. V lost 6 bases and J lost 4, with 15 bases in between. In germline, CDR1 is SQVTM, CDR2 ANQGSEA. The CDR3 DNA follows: TGCAGCGTGGGACGGACAGAGAGCTATGGCTACACCTTC. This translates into CSVGRTESYGYTF.

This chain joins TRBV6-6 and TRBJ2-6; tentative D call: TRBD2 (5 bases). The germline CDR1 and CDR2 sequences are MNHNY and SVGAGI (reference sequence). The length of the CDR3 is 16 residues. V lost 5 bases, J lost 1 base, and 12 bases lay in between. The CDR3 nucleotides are TGTGCCAGCAGTACATCGGGAAAGTCTGGGGCCAACGTCCTGACTTTC. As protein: CASSTSGKSGANVLTF.

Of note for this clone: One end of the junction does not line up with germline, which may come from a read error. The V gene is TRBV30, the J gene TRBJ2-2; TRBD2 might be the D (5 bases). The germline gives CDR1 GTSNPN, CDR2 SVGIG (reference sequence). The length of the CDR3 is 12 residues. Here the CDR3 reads CAWSVGTGELLF. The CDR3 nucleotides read TGTGCCTGGAGTGTTGGTACCGGGGAGCTGCTTTTT.

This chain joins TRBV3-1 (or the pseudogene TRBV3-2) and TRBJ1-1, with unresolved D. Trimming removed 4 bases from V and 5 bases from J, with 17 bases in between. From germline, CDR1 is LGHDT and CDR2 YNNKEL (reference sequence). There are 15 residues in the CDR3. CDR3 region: CASSPFGATGTEAFF. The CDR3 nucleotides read TGTGCCAGCAGCCCATTCGGCGCCACGGGGACTGAAGCTTTCTTT.

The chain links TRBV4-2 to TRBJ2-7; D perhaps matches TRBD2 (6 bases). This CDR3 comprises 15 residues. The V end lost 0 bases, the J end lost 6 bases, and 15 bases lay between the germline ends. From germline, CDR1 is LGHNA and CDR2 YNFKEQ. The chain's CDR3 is CASSQEAGLAVEQYF. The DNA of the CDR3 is TGTGCCAGCAGCCAAGAAGCGGGCCTAGCCGTCGAGCAGTACTTC.

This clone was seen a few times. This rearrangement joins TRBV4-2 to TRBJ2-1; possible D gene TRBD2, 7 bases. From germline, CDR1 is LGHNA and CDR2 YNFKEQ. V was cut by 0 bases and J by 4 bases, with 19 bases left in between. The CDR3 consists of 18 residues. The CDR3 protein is CASSQDPDLRGRYNEQFF. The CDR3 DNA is TGTGCCAGCAGCCAAGATCCCGACTTGCGGGGGCGGTACAATGAGCAGTTCTTC.

The CDR3 sequence: CASSVAGLQETQYF. CDR3 coding DNA: TGTGCCAGCAGCGTAGCGGGACTCCAAGAGACCCAGTACTTC. V usage is TRBV9 and J usage is TRBJ2-5; D may be TRBD2 (6 bases). CDR3 length equals 14 residues. Germline V gene lookup returns CDR1 SGDLS and CDR2 YYNGEE. Trimming took off 0 bases at V and 1 base at J, with 7 bases between the two ends. The full variable domain, its missing parts supplied by reference TRBV9 and TRBJ2-5, is DSGVTQTPKHLITATGQRVTLRCSPRSGDLSVYWYQQSLDQGLQFLIQYYNGEERAKGNILERFSAQQFPDLHSELNLSSLELGDSALYFCASSVAGLQETQYFGPGTRLLVL.

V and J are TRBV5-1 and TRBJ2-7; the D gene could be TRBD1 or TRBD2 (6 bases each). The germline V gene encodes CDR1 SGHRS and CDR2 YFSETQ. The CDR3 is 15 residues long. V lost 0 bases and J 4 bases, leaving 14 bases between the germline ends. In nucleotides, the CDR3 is TGCGCCAGCAGCTTGGAGGTGGAGGGGGTTTACGAGCAGTACTTC. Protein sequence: CASSLEVEGVYEQYF.